This TCR beta chain comes out of a study of T cells in Graves' hyperthyroidism and ophthalmopathy. With 4 bases removed from V and 9 bases from J, the gap between germline ends came to 15 bases. CDR1 MGHRA and CDR2 YSYEKL come from the germline V gene. The CDR3 extends over 13 amino acids. The CDR3 regions of TCR beta were amplified from RNA transcripts. The HTBI primer set served for first-round RT-PCR of the TCR CDR3. Using its own MiXCR run on the multiplex PCR reads, TCRdb lists one record per CDR3 protein. The table records roughly 510,000 distinct CDR3 sequences, around 20% of them present only once.

Sequenced: blood. The rearrangement uses TRBV4-1 and TRBJ1-2, with D possibly being TRBD1 (6 bases). The sequence derives from a man between 18 and 29 years old with Graves' hyperthyroidism. In nucleotides, the CDR3 is TGCGCCAGCAGCCCGGACAGAGGCAGCAGCTACACCTTC. This translates into CASSPDRGSSYTF.